This TCR beta chain originates from a study of response to subunit inactivated influenza vaccine. Broader study findings: Each seasonal influenza vaccination recruits few new T cells, the authors suggested.

Each CDR3 protein is one row after TCRdb ran MiXCR on the RT-PCR reads. Here the sample spans over 800,000 distinct CDR3 sequences, 20% to 25% being singletons. This clonotype appeared a few times. Its target is not known. V was cut by 2 bases and J by 7 bases, with 2 bases left in between. The V gene's germline CDR1 is SQVTM and CDR2 ANQGSEA. The CDR3 extends over 9 amino acids. This sample comprised PBMCs from blood, obtained roughly 5 days after vaccination. The source of this sequence is a man aged 45-65 years who received an inactivated influenza vaccine. The rearrangement uses TRBV29-1 and TRBJ1-2, with no clear D. The CDR3 protein is CSVETGYTF. The CDR3 coding sequence is TGCAGCGTTGAAACTGGCTACACCTTC.